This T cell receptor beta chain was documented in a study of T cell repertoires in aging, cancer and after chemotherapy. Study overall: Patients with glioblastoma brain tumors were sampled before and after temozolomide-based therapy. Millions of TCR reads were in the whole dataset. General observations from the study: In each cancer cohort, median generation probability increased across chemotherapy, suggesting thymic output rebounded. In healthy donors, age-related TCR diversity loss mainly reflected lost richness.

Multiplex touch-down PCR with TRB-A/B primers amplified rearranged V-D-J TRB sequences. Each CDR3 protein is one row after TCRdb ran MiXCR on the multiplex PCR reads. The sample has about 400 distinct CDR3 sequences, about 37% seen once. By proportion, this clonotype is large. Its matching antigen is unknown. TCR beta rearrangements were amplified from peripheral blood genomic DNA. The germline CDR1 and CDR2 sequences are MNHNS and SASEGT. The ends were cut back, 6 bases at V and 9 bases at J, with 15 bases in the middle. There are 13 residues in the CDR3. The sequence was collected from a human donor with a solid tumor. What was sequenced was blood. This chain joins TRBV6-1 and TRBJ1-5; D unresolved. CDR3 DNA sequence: TGTGCCAGCAGCCCGACTTTCGCGGGGCCCCAGCATTTT. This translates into CASSPTFAGPQHF.